This T cell receptor (beta chain) was sequenced for a study of chemoradiotherapy in HPV16-positive cancers. Study-level information: Candidate HPV-specific T-cell clones and common TCR motifs came from functional assays in a couple of HPV16-positive patients. Regarding the study as a whole: Candidate HPV-specific clones and E7-related TCR motifs grew in tumor during treatment. HPV-responsive T-cell expansion during chemoradiotherapy was linked to improved recurrence-free survival in HPV16-positive patients.

Repeated repertoire sampling spanned the course of chemoradiotherapy. The protocol was immunoSEQ multiplex PCR, while the TCRdb copy is restricted to in-frame clones and leaves out a portion. Seen here are 9,200 or so clones, roughly four fifths observed once, and the top ten hold over 30%. Remarks on this clone: The antigen is not known.

The sample here was tumor tissue, taken from a patient who underwent chemoradiotherapy. The clonotype comes from a human donor with HPV-associated anogenital cancer.

This CDR3 reads CASSPGTANTGELFF. The CDR3 nucleotides are TGCGCCAGCAGCCCCGGGACAGCCAACACCGGGGAGCTGTTTTTT. This chain uses TRBV4-3 with TRBJ2-2; 7 nucleotides line up with TRBD1. The ends lost 4 bases at V and 2 bases at J; junction bases unmatched: 4. The germline gives CDR1 LGHNA, CDR2 YSLEER. The CDR3 is 15 amino acids.